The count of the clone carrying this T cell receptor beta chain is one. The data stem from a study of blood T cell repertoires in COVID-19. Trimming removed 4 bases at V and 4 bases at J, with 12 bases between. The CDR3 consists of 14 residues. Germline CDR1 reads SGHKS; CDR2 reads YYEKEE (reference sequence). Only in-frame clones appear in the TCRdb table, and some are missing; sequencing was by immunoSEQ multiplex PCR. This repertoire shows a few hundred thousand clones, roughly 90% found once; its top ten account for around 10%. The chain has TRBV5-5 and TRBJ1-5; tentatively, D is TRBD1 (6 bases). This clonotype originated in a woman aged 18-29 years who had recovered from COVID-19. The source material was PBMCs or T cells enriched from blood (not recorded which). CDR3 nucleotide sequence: TGTGCCAGCAGCCCCTGGACAGCAAATCAGCCCCAGCATTTT. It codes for CASSPWTANQPQHF.